The T cell receptor (beta chain) under discussion was sequenced for a study of STAT3 mutations in large granular lymphocyte leukemia (dated 2019 in TCRdb). Regarding the research as a whole: Roughly half of the T-LGLL patients who were sequenced longitudinally carried canonical activating STAT3 mutations. Over half of the T-LGLL patients were given one or more immunosuppressive therapy regimens, and approximately 42% of those treated had a hematologic response. To reconstruct clonal hierarchy and dynamics, serial deep sequencing of TCRbeta CDR3 and STAT3 was performed in patients with T-cell large granular lymphocyte leukemia. From an initial cohort of roughly 220 LGL patients, more than 15 representative T-LGLL cases were picked for longitudinal TCRbeta and STAT3 sequencing. A couple of patients with natural killer LGL leukemia were also sequenced longitudinally as controls within the study. For each patient, sequencing was performed at an average of approximately 4 time points, with a range of 2 to 8 samplings.

A note on this clone: Its target antigen remains unknown. This likely comes from a read error, as the CDR3 has no conserved phenylalanine or tryptophan at its end. The DNA is left out, because the CDR3 cannot be placed on it with certainty; the CDR3 is given as TCRdb lists it.

The CDR3 length equals 12 residues, ends included. Via the germline V gene (reference sequence), CDR1 is GTSNPN and CDR2 SVGIG. Study-wide conclusions, independent of this receptor: In 6 of 18 patients, TCR clonotype switching occurred after therapy, and every newly emerging clone was STAT3 wild type. At least one immunodominant TCRbeta clonotype was present in every T-LGLL patient, and multiple immunodominant subclonotypes appeared in about half of the T-LGLL patients. The linking of therapy response to changes in TCR clonal burden was complicated by variable intervals between samplings and differing treatment regimens. In several patients, dominant TCR clone burden exceeded STAT3 mutant burden, suggesting STAT3 mutation arose secondarily within a pre-expanded clone. Because no samples were available when a clone first appeared, clonal expansion was inferred from samplings taken at other points. Since codominant clonotypes persisted in some patients, a small but highly pathogenic clone may have gone undetected.

TCRbeta libraries were sequenced on an Illumina MiSeq, averaging roughly 40,000 productive templates per sample. Using multiplex PCR amplification, the immunoSEQ assay generated the TCRbeta CDR3 libraries. The published analysis was carried out like this. Following a previously defined approach, repertoire diversity was calculated, and values close to 0 point to extremely monoclonal samples. This immuneACCESS table, as held by TCRdb, lists in-frame sequences with V and J called but not all clones. Of the missing ones, under half trace to an unresolved V gene in checked studies; the others have no known cause. D and trimming come from the DNA, and the V and J calls and clone size come from that table. This sample comprises about 5,500 clones, roughly 94% of them detected only once. Around a third of the sample goes to the ten largest clones. The same DNA, extracted from blood mononuclear cells, served for both the TCR sequencing and the STAT3 sequencing.

The TCR sequence derives from a man aged 55 to 69 with T-cell large granular lymphocyte leukemia. Some clones in this sample may be carry-over from other donors' samples. The age is the age at diagnosis. Sequenced: peripheral blood mononuclear cells. Here the chain combines TRBV30 and TRBJ2-7. The CDR3 in this case is CAWSATGSKKGC.